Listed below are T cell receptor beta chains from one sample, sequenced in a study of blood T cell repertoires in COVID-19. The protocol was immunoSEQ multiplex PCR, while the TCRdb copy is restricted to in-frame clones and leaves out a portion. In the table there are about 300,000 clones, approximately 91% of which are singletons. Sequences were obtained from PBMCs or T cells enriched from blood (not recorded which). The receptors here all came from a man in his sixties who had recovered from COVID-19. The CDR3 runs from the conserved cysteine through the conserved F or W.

cdr3_aa: CASKAQDYLGETQYF
v_call: TRBV28
j_call: TRBJ2-5

cdr3_aa: CASSLSQGKTSYEQYF
v_call: TRBV12-1
j_call: TRBJ2-7

cdr3_aa: CANRGQSYGYTF
v_call: TRBV30
j_call: TRBJ1-2

cdr3_aa: CASSSQGAGIVSSGANVLTF
v_call: TRBV7-3
j_call: TRBJ2-6

cdr3_aa: CASSLAGGSNQPQHF
v_call: TRBV28
j_call: TRBJ1-5

cdr3_aa: CASTQGINRRPQHF
v_call: TRBV19
j_call: TRBJ1-5

cdr3_aa: CASSLTGGAGELFF
v_call: TRBV28
j_call: TRBJ2-2

cdr3_aa: CASSIDRGLNQPQHF
v_call: TRBV19
j_call: TRBJ1-5

cdr3_aa: CASSPAAGGPYEQYF
v_call: TRBV18
j_call: TRBJ2-7

cdr3_aa: CASSQGGELFF
v_call: TRBV6-5
j_call: TRBJ2-2

cdr3_aa: CASTRRGNGFYEQYF
v_call: TRBV6-6
j_call: TRBJ2-7

cdr3_aa: CATSSDVAGELWNEQFF
v_call: TRBV24-1
j_call: TRBJ2-1

cdr3_aa: CASSLQGGGTEAFF
v_call: TRBV19
j_call: TRBJ1-1

cdr3_aa: CASSVRGDGTGNTIYF
v_call: TRBV9
j_call: TRBJ1-3

cdr3_aa: CASSPGHSYNSPLHF
v_call: TRBV28
j_call: TRBJ1-6

cdr3_aa: CASSPSSSGSRETQYF
v_call: TRBV18
j_call: TRBJ2-5

cdr3_aa: CASSEDSTAPLHF
v_call: TRBV10-1
j_call: TRBJ1-6

cdr3_aa: CASSGLLTGGGNSPLHF
v_call: TRBV2
j_call: TRBJ1-6

cdr3_aa: CASSQDPSAGTDTQYF
v_call: TRBV4-1
j_call: TRBJ2-3

cdr3_aa: CASSYAVYGYTF
v_call: TRBV6-2/TRBV6-3
j_call: TRBJ1-2

cdr3_aa: CASSRQGPNYGYTF
v_call: TRBV19
j_call: TRBJ1-2

cdr3_aa: CAIKESSGNTIYF
v_call: TRBV10-3
j_call: TRBJ1-3

cdr3_aa: CASSQDTQAYSNQPQHF
v_call: TRBV4-1
j_call: TRBJ1-5

cdr3_aa: CASSLSGAAYEQYF
v_call: TRBV28
j_call: TRBJ2-7

cdr3_aa: CASSRGTSALNEQFF
v_call: TRBV3-1/TRBV3-2
j_call: TRBJ2-1

cdr3_aa: CASSRPQGTEAFF
v_call: TRBV27
j_call: TRBJ1-1

cdr3_aa: CASSQEEGLETQYF
v_call: TRBV4-1
j_call: TRBJ2-5